The rows below give T cell receptor beta chains drawn from one sample of a study of blood T cell repertoires in COVID-19. Libraries were prepared by immunoSEQ multiplex PCR; TCRdb keeps only in-frame clonotypes and omits some of them. Counted here are more than 85,000 clones, roughly 85% occurring once; the ten biggest clones make up 38%. Sample: peripheral blood. These receptors were obtained from a man aged 80 or over with acute or convalescent COVID-19. Both conserved end residues are part of each CDR3. A D gene is named only where the DNA matches it firmly. Clone size is given for some rows only: seen once, a few or many times, or a class if the clone is expanded.

clone size	V gene	J gene	D gene	CDR3 protein	CDR3 DNA
NA	TRBV2	TRBJ2-3	TRBD1	CASRGQLSSTDTQYF	TGTGCCAGCAGGGGACAGTTGTCTAGCACAGATACGCAGTATTTT
NA	TRBV7-6	TRBJ2-2	TRBD2	CASSLVLAGNTGELFF	TGTGCCAGCAGCTTAGTGCTAGCGGGAAACACCGGGGAGCTGTTTTTT
few	TRBV2	TRBJ1-1	TRBD1	CASMGQGGTEAFF	TGTGCCAGCATGGGACAGGGCGGCACTGAAGCTTTCTTT
NA	TRBV6-5	TRBJ2-5	TRBD2	CASRVGGPQETQYF	TGTGCCAGCAGAGTGGGAGGGCCCCAAGAGACCCAGTACTTC
NA	TRBV19	TRBJ2-2	NA	CASSLSGAGTGELFF	TGTGCCAGTAGTCTCTCGGGAGCGGGCACCGGGGAGCTGTTTTTT
NA	TRBV7-7	TRBJ1-1	NA	CASSLEPLTEAFF	TGTGCTAGCAGCTTAGAGCCCCTCACTGAAGCTTTCTTT
NA	TRBV27	TRBJ1-4	TRBD1	CASSLGTGWEKLFF	TGTGCCAGCAGTTTAGGGACAGGTTGGGAAAAACTGTTTTTT
few	TRBV15	TRBJ1-5	TRBD1	CATQGTGFGNQPQHF	TGTGCCACCCAGGGGACAGGGTTTGGCAATCAGCCCCAGCATTTT
NA	TRBV7-6	TRBJ2-1	TRBD2	CASSPAREINEQFF	TGTGCCAGCAGCCCCGCGCGGGAGATAAATGAGCAGTTCTTC
NA	TRBV12-3/TRBV12-4	TRBJ1-1	NA	CASGVGMNTEAFF	TGTGCCAGCGGTGTCGGGATGAACACTGAAGCTTTCTTT
NA	TRBV11-2	TRBJ1-5	TRBD1	CASRNTGDRQPQHF	TGTGCCAGCAGAAATACAGGGGATCGTCAGCCCCAGCATTTT
NA	TRBV7-8	TRBJ1-1	TRBD1	CASSPAGRGQMMNTEAFF	TGTGCCAGCAGCCCAGCAGGCAGGGGGCAAATGATGAACACTGAAGCTTTCTTT
once	TRBV19	TRBJ2-2	NA	CASSEQAGELFF	TGTGCCAGTAGTGAACAGGCCGGGGAGCTGTTTTTT
NA	TRBV6-2/TRBV6-3	TRBJ2-2	NA	CASSPRGTGELFF	TGTGCCAGCAGCCCCAGGGGAACCGGGGAGCTGTTTTTT
NA	TRBV7-9	TRBJ1-2	TRBD1	CASSRGTGTNYGYTF	TGTGCCAGCAGCCGTGGGACAGGGACGAACTATGGCTACACCTTC
NA	TRBV4-2	TRBJ1-3	NA	CASSQEGASGNTIYF	TGTGCCAGCAGCCAAGAGGGGGCGTCCGGAAACACCATATATTTT
NA	TRBV2	TRBJ2-1	TRBD1	CASSDRSGQGLGEQFF	TGTGCCAGCAGTGATAGGTCGGGACAGGGGTTGGGTGAGCAGTTCTTC
NA	TRBV10-2	TRBJ2-7	NA	CASSELLAGGTYEQYF	TGCGCCAGCAGTGAGCTCCTTGCTGGGGGGACCTACGAGCAGTACTTC
NA	TRBV19	TRBJ2-3	TRBD2	CASSGGSSGASDTQYF	TGTGCCAGTAGTGGGGGTTCTAGCGGGGCGTCAGATACGCAGTATTTT
NA	TRBV19	TRBJ1-1	NA	CASSISVNTEAFF	TGTGCCAGTAGTATATCAGTGAACACTGAAGCTTTCTTT
NA	TRBV27	TRBJ2-3	TRBD1	CASSPLGRGRTDTQYF	TGTGCCAGCAGTCCCCTGGGCAGGGGGCGTACAGATACGCAGTATTTT
NA	TRBV4-2	TRBJ2-1	TRBD1	CASSQDLRTGSYNEQFF	TGTGCCAGCAGCCAAGATCTTAGGACAGGGTCCTACAATGAGCAGTTCTTC
NA	TRBV7-7	TRBJ2-7	NA	CASSLADRFSYEQYF	TGTGCTAGCAGCTTAGCTGACAGGTTTTCCTACGAGCAGTACTTC
NA	TRBV6-6	TRBJ1-1	NA	CASSSPGGGNTEAFF	TGTGCCAGCAGTTCACCCGGGGGAGGGAACACTGAAGCTTTCTTT
NA	TRBV7-2	TRBJ2-7	TRBD1	CASSLRQGSYEQYF	TGTGCCAGCAGCTTAAGACAGGGATCCTACGAGCAGTACTTC
NA	TRBV19	TRBJ1-2	NA	CASGAEAVNGYTF	TGTGCCAGCGGCGCGGAGGCTGTGAACGGCTACACCTTC
NA	TRBV7-8	TRBJ2-3	NA	CASTAWTADTQYF	TGTGCCAGCACGGCTTGGACAGCCGATACGCAGTATTTT
NA	TRBV10-3	TRBJ2-2	TRBD1	CAISTRADRGKNTGELFF	TGTGCCATCAGCACCCGAGCTGACAGGGGGAAGAACACCGGGGAGCTGTTTTTT
NA	TRBV12-5	TRBJ1-2	TRBD1	CASGLVGQGSYGYTF	TGTGCTAGTGGTTTGGTCGGACAGGGATCCTATGGCTACACCTTC
NA	TRBV6-5	TRBJ2-7	TRBD1	CASSYMGQGYEQYF	TGTGCCAGCAGTTACATGGGACAGGGCTACGAGCAGTACTTC
NA	TRBV6-2/TRBV6-3	TRBJ1-5	NA	CASSDPGGGQPQHF	TGTGCCAGCAGTGACCCTGGGGGCGGACAGCCCCAGCATTTT
NA	TRBV9	TRBJ1-1	TRBD1	CASSVGTGKDTEAFF	TGTGCCAGCAGCGTGGGGACAGGGAAGGACACTGAAGCTTTCTTT
few	TRBV24-1	TRBJ2-2	TRBD1	CATENRGTAGELFF	TGTGCCACCGAGAACAGGGGAACGGCCGGGGAGCTGTTTTTT
NA	TRBV12-5	TRBJ1-1	TRBD1	CASGPPGQGGTEAFF	TGTGCTAGTGGTCCCCCGGGACAGGGAGGCACTGAAGCTTTCTTT
NA	TRBV5-1	TRBJ2-3	NA	CASSSGTDTQYF	TGCGCCAGCAGCTCGGGCACAGATACGCAGTATTTT
NA	TRBV7-8	TRBJ2-1	TRBD2	CASSLRLASKNEQFF	TGTGCCAGCAGCCTCCGACTAGCCTCGAAGAATGAGCAGTTCTTC
NA	TRBV3-1/TRBV3-2	TRBJ1-2	NA	CASSQASGVTYGYTF	TGTGCCAGCAGCCAGGCCTCAGGGGTGACCTATGGCTACACCTTC
NA	TRBV5-1	TRBJ2-5	NA	CASSLDDMVGETQYF	TGCGCCAGCAGCTTGGATGACATGGTGGGAGAGACCCAGTACTTC
NA	TRBV19	TRBJ1-5	NA	CASRSLWQGRQPQHF	TGTGCCAGTAGATCCTTGTGGCAGGGCAGACAGCCCCAGCATTTT
NA	TRBV11-2	TRBJ2-2	TRBD2	CASSYLAGYTGELFF	TGTGCCAGCAGTTATCTAGCGGGCTACACCGGGGAGCTGTTTTTT
once	TRBV6-6	TRBJ1-6	NA	CASSYSPRRKDSPLHF	TGTGCCAGCAGTTATTCGCCCCGGAGGAAGGATTCACCCCTCCACTTT
NA	TRBV19	TRBJ2-7	TRBD2	CASSIGLAGTYEQYF	TGTGCCAGTAGTATCGGACTAGCGGGAACCTACGAGCAGTACTTC
few	TRBV4-3	TRBJ1-4	TRBD1	CASSQEGGQGGEKLFF	TGCGCCAGCAGCCAAGAAGGAGGACAGGGCGGTGAAAAACTGTTTTTT
NA	TRBV3-1/TRBV3-2	TRBJ1-3	TRBD1	CASSQGDRARNTIYF	TGTGCCAGCAGCCAAGGGGACAGGGCGAGAAACACCATATATTTT
NA	TRBV29-1	TRBJ1-5	NA	CSVVGTANQPQHF	TGCAGCGTTGTGGGCACAGCAAATCAGCCCCAGCATTTT
NA	TRBV3-1/TRBV3-2	TRBJ1-2	TRBD1	CASSQTGTGYGYTF	TGTGCCAGCAGCCAAACCGGGACAGGGTATGGCTACACCTTC
once	TRBV2	TRBJ2-2	NA	CASSGQLNTGELFF	TGTGCCAGCAGTGGACAGTTAAACACCGGGGAGCTGTTTTTT